One T cell receptor beta chain is described in this entry. Its target is unknown. The junction departs from germline at one end; a sequencing error may be responsible. Without any cell sorting, roughly 20-32 mg of bulk tissue yielded co-extracted RNA and DNA. Resection treated the patients' primary liver carcinoma. The patients carried chronic HBV infection and had received no treatment. The input was 500 ng total RNA; TCR beta cDNA was made from it with a constant-region primer. For TCR beta, libraries were produced by three nested multiplex PCR rounds using slightly modified ARM-PCR. Use of TRBV1-TRBV30 forward primers with a C-beta reverse primer characterized the first two PCR rounds, which lasted 10 cycles each. TCRdb re-analysed the multiplex PCR reads in MiXCR, keeping a single row per CDR3 protein. The profile covers about 130,000 distinct CDR3 sequences, with 64% appearing a single time and 8.4% taken by the ten largest.

Germline CDR1 and CDR2: SQVTM and ANQGSEA. CDR3 length equals 16 residues. This entry belongs to a study of tumor-infiltrating lymphocytes in primary liver carcinoma. The overall study: The tumors, T1-T3 N0M0 lesions, were 4.2 to 10 cm across.

Study-wide results and caveats: Less overlap was seen in tumor-adjacent and tumor-blood pairs than in tumor region pairs.

The V gene is TRBV29-1, the J gene TRBJ2-3; 9 nucleotides match TRBD2. The sequencing input was liver tumor tissue from sampling region 3. Specified subset: tumor region T3, left-lateral pole. The origin of this receptor is a woman aged 55-70 years with primary liver carcinoma and hepatitis B virus infection. CDR3 loop: CSAWGTSRKGTNTQYF. For the CDR3, the DNA is TGCAGCGCATGGGGGACTAGCAGGAAGGGCACAAATACGCAGTATTTT.